This T cell receptor beta chain stems from a study of shared clonotypes between healthy human individuals. The CDR3 is made up of 14 amino acids. Germline V gene sequence: CDR1 MNHEY, CDR2 SMNVEV (reference sequence). V lost 5 bases and J lost 6; bases outside the gene matches: 7. Nashville, Tennessee was home to all donors, who were Caucasian adults. The CD4+ fraction was divided into a CD45RA+ naive subset and a CD45RA-negative memory subset. Worth noting for this clone: What it recognizes is unknown.

General study points: Represented diversity (both genetic and exposure-history) was limited by the small number of donors.

Profiled with immunoSEQ multiplex PCR; TCRdb holds only in-frame clones, not every one. The sample shows some 1,100,000 clones, around 78% of them seen only once. The receptor's source is a man between 18 and 29 years old in good health. Some clones in this sample may be carry-over from other donors' samples. The sequencing input was memory CD4+ T cells from PBMCs. As to subset: CD45RA-negative fraction. The V and J genes are TRBV27 and TRBJ2-7; 10 bases align to TRBD2. CDR3: CASSTLAGAVEQYF. The CDR3 DNA reads TGTGCCAGCAGTACGCTAGCGGGAGCGGTCGAGCAGTACTTC.